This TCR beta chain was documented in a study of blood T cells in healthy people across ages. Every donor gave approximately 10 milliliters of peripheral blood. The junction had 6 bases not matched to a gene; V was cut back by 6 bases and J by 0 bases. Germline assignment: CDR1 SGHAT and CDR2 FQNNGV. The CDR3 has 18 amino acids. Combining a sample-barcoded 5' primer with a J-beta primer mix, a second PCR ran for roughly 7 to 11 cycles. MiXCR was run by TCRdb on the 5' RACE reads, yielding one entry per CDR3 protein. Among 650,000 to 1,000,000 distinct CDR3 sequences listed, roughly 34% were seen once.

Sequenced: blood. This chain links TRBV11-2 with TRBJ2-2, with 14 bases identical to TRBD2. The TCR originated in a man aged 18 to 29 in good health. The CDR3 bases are TGTGCCAGCAGACAGGGACTAGCGGGAGTAACGAACACCGGGGAGCTGTTTTTT. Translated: CASRQGLAGVTNTGELFF.